Each of the 4 T cell receptor beta chains below was sequenced from the same sample in a study of OX40 agonist ivuxolimab in advanced cancers. The data were produced by immunoSEQ multiplex PCR, yet TCRdb's version contains in-frame clones alone and is incomplete. The sample has 70,000 to 95,000 clones, 70% to 90% seen once; the top ten hold around 2.6%. This sample comprised CD4+ or CD8+ T cells sorted from blood, obtained in a trial of the OX40 agonist ivuxolimab. These receptors were taken from an adult with an advanced solid tumor such as melanoma, head and neck, liver or kidney cancer.

J is TRBJ2-4 and V is TRBV2; TRBD2 might be the D (5 bases). V shed 8 bases and J shed 0 bases, with 8 bases lying between them. The CDR3 is 13 amino acids. Germline CDR1 and CDR2: SNHLY and FYNNEI. This CDR3 is CASVGLAKNIQYF. Written as DNA, the CDR3 is TGTGCCAGCGTTGGACTAGCCAAAAACATTCAGTACTTC.

V gene TRBV19 combines with J gene TRBJ1-2; D is unclear. The CDR3 has 13 amino acids. The V gene lost 0 bases and the J gene lost 5 bases, with 7 bases spanning the gap. Germline CDR1 and CDR2: LNHDA and SQIVND (reference sequence). CDR3 residues: CASSIDLQYGYTF. Here the CDR3 DNA reads TGTGCCAGTAGTATAGACCTCCAGTATGGCTACACCTTC.

CDR3 loop: CASSPGGGNEQFF. CDR3 in DNA: TGTGCCAGCTCACCGGGAGGCGGGAATGAGCAGTTCTTC. The V call is TRBV18, the J call TRBJ2-1, with D possibly TRBD2 on 6 matching bases. This CDR3 region has 13 residues. CDR1 and CDR2 (germline): KGHSH, LQKENI. Deletions cut 3 bases from V and 7 bases from J, with 10 bases between. The full variable domain, in which reference TRBV18 and TRBJ2-1 provide the parts outside the CDR3, is NAGVMQNPRHLVRRRGQEARLRCSPMKGHSHVYWYRQLPEEGLKFMVYLQKENIIDESGMPKERFSAEFPKEGPSILRIQQVVRGDSAAYFCASSPGGGNEQFFGPGTRLTVL.

The rearrangement uses TRBV19 and TRBJ1-1, with 7 bases fitting TRBD1. The germline CDR1 and CDR2 sequences are LNHDA and SQIVND (reference sequence). The CDR3 runs 15 residues. V lost 5 bases to trimming and J lost 0 bases; unmatched junction nucleotides: 6. CDR3 residues: CASSARDSMNTEAFF. The CDR3 nucleotides are TGTGCCAGTAGTGCCCGGGACAGCATGAACACTGAAGCTTTCTTT.